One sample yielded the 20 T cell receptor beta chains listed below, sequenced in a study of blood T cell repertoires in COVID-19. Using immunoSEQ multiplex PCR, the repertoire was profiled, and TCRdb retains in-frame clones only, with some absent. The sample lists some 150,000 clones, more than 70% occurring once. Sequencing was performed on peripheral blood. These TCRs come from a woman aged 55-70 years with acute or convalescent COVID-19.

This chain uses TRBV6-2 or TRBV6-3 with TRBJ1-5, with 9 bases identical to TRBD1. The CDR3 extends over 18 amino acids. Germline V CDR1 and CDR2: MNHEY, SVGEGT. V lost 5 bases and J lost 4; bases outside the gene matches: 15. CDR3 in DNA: TGTGCCAGCAGTCCCGGGACAGGGAGATCCCAGCGGAATCAGCCCCAGCATTTT. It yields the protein CASSPGTGRSQRNQPQHF.

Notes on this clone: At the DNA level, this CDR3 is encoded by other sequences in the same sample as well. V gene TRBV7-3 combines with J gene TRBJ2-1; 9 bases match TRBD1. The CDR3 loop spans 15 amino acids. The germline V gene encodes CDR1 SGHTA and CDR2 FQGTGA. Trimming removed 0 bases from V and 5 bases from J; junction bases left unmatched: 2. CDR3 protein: CASSLTGTGNNEQFF. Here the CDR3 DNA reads TGTGCCAGCAGCTTAACGGGGACAGGGAACAATGAGCAGTTCTTC.

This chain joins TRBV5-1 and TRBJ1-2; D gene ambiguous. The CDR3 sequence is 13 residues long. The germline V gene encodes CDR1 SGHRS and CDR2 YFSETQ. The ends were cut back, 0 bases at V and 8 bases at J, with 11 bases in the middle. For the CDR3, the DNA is TGCGCCAGCAGCTTGGAGCGGGCGGGGGGCTACACCTTC. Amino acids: CASSLERAGGYTF.

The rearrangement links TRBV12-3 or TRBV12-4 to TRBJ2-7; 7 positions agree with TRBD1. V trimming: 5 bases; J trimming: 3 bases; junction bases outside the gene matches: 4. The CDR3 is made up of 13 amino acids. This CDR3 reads CASSLWDSYEQYF. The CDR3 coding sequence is TGTGCCAGCAGTCTTTGGGACAGCTACGAGCAGTACTTC.

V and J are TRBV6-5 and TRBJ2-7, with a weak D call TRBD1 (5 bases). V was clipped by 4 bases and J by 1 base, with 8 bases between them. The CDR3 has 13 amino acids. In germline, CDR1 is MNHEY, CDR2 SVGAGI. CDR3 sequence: CASSWGRSYEQYF. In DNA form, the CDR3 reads TGTGCCAGCAGTTGGGGCAGATCCTACGAGCAGTACTTC.

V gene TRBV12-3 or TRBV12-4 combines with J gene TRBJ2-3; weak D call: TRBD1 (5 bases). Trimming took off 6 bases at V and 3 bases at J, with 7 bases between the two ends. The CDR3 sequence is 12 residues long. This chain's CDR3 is CASRGVTDTQYF. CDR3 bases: TGTGCCAGCAGAGGGGTGACAGATACGCAGTATTTT.

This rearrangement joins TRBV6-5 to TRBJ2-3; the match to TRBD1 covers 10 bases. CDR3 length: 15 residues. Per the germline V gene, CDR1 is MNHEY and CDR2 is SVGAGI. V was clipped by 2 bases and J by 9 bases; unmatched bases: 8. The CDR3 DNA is TGTGCCAGCAGTTACCGCGGACAGGGGGGGATAACGCAGTATTTT. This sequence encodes CASSYRGQGGITQYF.

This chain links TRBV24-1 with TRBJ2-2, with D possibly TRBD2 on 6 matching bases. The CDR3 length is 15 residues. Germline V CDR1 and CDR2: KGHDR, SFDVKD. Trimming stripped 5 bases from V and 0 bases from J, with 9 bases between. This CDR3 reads CATSGRVTNTGELFF. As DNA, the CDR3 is TGTGCCACCAGTGGGAGGGTGACGAACACCGGGGAGCTGTTTTTT.

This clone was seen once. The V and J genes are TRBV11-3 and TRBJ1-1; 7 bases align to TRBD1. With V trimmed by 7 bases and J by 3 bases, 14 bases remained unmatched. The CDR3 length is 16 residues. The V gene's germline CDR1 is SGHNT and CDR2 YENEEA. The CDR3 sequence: CASTDLRTGGHTEAFF. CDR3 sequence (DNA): TGTGCCAGCACGGACCTTCGGACAGGTGGACACACTGAAGCTTTCTTT.

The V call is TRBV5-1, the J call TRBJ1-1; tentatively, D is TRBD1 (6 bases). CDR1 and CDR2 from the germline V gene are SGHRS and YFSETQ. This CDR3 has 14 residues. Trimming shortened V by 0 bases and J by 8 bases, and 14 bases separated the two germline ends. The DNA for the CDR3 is TGCGCCAGCAGCTTGGCAGGGGAGATAGCGGAAGCTTTCTTT. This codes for CASSLAGEIAEAFF.

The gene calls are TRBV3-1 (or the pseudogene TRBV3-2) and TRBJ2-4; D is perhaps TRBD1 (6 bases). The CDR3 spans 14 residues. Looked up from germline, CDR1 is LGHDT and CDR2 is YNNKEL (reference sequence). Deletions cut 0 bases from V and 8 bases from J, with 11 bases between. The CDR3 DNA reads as TGTGCCAGCAGCCAAGAAGGTGCAGGGGACATTCAGTACTTC. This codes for CASSQEGAGDIQYF.

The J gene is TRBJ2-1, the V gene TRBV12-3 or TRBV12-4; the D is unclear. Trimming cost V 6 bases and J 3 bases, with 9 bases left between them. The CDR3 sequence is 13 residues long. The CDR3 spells CASRALDYNEQFF. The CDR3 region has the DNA TGTGCCAGCAGGGCTCTTGACTACAATGAGCAGTTCTTC.

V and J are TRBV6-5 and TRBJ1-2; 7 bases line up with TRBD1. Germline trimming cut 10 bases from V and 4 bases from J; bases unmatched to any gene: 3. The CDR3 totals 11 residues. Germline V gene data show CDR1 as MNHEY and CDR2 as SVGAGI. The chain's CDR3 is CAIQGTYGYTF. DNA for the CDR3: TGTGCCATACAGGGGACCTATGGCTACACCTTC.

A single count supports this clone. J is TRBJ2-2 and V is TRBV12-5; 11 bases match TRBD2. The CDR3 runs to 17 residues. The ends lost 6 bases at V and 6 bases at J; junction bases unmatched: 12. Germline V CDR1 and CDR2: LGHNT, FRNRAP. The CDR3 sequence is CASGTPPGLAVPGELFF. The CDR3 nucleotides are TGTGCTAGTGGAACCCCCCCGGGACTAGCGGTTCCCGGGGAGCTGTTTTTT.

The CDR3 DNA is TGTGCCTGGAGTGCAAGCCCAGGGCTTCTTGGCTACACCTTC. Translation gives CAWSASPGLLGYTF. The V and J genes are TRBV30 and TRBJ1-2; tentatively, D is TRBD1 (5 bases). Between the trimmed V and J ends, which lost 1 base and 7 bases, there was a span of 16 bases. The germline CDR1 and CDR2 sequences are GTSNPN and SVGIG (reference sequence). This CDR3 comprises 14 residues.

The CDR3 loop reads CASSQASRVSTNEKLFF. CDR3 nucleotide sequence: TGTGCCAGCAGCCAAGCGTCCAGGGTTTCAACTAATGAAAAACTGTTTTTT. The chain uses TRBV3-1 (or the pseudogene TRBV3-2) and TRBJ1-4, with TRBD1 as a possible D gene (5 bases). The V end lost 1 base, the J end lost 0 bases, and 12 bases lay between the germline ends. The CDR3 spans 17 residues. Germline lookup yields CDR1 LGHDT and CDR2 YNNKEL (reference sequence).

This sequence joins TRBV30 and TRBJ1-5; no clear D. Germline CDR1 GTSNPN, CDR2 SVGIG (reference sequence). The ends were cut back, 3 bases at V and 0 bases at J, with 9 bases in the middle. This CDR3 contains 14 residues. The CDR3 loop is CAWRGPASNQPQHF. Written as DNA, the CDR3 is TGTGCCTGGAGGGGCCCGGCTAGCAATCAGCCCCAGCATTTT.

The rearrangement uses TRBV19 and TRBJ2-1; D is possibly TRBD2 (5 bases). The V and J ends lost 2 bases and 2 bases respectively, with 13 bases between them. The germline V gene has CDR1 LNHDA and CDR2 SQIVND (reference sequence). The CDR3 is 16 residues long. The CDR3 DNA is TGTGCCAGTAGTATATACACTAGGGCTACCTACAATGAGCAGTTCTTC. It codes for CASSIYTRATYNEQFF. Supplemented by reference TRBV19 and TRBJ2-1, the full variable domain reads DGGITQSPKYLFRKEGQNVTLSCEQNLNHDAMYWYRQDPGQGLRLIYYSQIVNDFQKGDIAEGYSVSREKKESFPLTVTSAQKNPTAFYLCASSIYTRATYNEQFFGPGTRLTVL.

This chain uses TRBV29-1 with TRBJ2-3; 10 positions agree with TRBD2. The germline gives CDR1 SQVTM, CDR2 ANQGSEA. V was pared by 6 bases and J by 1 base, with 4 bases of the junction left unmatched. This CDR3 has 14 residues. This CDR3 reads CSVSSGGGTDTQYF. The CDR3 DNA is TGCAGCGTAAGCAGCGGGGGGGGCACAGATACGCAGTATTTT.

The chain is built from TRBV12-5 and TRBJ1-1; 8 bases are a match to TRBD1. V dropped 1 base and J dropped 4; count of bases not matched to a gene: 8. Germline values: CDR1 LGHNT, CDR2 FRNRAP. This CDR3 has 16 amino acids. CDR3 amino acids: CASGLDPGGVRTEAFF. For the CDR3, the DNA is TGTGCTAGTGGTTTGGATCCAGGGGGCGTCCGCACTGAAGCTTTCTTT.